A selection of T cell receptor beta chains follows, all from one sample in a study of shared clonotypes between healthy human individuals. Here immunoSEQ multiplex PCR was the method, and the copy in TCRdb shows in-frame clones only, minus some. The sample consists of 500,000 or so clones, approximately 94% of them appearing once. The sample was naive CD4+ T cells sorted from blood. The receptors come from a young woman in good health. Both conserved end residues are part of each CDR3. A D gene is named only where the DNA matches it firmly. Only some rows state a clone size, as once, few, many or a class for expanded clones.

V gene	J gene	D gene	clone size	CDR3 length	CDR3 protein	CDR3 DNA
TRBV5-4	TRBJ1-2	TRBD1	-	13	CASRPDRFYGYTF	TGTGCCAGCAGACCGGACAGGTTCTATGGCTACACCTTC
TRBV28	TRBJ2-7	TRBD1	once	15	CASSLYPSGGGEQYF	TGTGCCAGCAGTTTATACCCATCAGGGGGCGGCGAGCAGTACTTC
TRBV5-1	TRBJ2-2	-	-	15	CASSLVPGSAGELFF	TGCGCCAGCAGCTTGGTCCCAGGGTCGGCCGGGGAGCTGTTTTTT
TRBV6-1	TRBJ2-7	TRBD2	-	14	CASSVAGGPEEQYF	TGTGCCAGCAGCGTAGCGGGAGGGCCGGAGGAGCAGTACTTC
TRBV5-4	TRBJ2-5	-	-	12	CASSLAGKTQYF	TGTGCCAGCAGCTTGGCCGGGAAGACCCAGTACTTC
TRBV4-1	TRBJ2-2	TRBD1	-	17	CASSQPRTGLNTGELFF	TGCGCCAGCAGCCAACCCAGGACAGGGCTGAACACCGGGGAGCTGTTTTTT
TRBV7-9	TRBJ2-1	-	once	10	CASSFDEQFF	TGTGCCAGCAGCTTCGATGAGCAGTTCTTC
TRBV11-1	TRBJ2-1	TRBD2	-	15	CASSGLAGTYNEQFF	TGTGCCAGCAGCGGACTAGCGGGAACCTACAATGAGCAGTTCTTC
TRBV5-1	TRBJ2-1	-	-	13	CASHDPTGNEQFF	TGCGCCAGCCATGACCCCACGGGCAATGAGCAGTTCTTC
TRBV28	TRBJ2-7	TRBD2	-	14	CASRFSGSEMKQYF	TGTGCCAGCAGATTTAGCGGGAGCGAAATGAAGCAGTACTTC
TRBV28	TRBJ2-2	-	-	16	CASSFDPAGRTGELFF	TGTGCCAGCAGTTTTGACCCAGCCGGGCGGACCGGGGAGCTGTTTTTT
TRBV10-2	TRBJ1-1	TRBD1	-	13	CASEDRGNTEAFF	TGCGCCAGCGAGGACAGGGGGAACACTGAAGCTTTCTTT
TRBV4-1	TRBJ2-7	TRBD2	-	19	CASSPGLAGGLSSWGEQYF	TGCGCCAGCAGCCCGGGACTAGCGGGAGGGCTCTCCTCTTGGGGAGAGCAGTACTTC
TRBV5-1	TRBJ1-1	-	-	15	CASSPTGGRGTEAFF	TGCGCCAGCAGCCCCACTGGGGGTCGGGGCACTGAAGCTTTCTTT
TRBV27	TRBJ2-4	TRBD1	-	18	CASSPGTGGALAKNIQYF	TGTGCCAGCAGTCCCGGGACAGGGGGGGCCCTAGCCAAAAACATTCAGTACTTC
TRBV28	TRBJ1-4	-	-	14	CASSSTGVGEKLFF	TGTGCCAGCAGTTCCACGGGGGTGGGAGAAAAACTGTTTTTT
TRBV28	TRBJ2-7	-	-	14	CASARGTGNYEQYF	TGTGCCAGCGCCAGGGGAACAGGGAACTACGAGCAGTACTTC
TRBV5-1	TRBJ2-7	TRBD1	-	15	CASSPGTGGAYEQYF	TGCGCCAGCAGCCCCGGGACAGGGGGTGCCTACGAGCAGTACTTC
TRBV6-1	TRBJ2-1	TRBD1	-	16	CASSDSGTGLYSEQFF	TGTGCCAGCAGTGATTCTGGGACAGGGCTTTACAGTGAGCAGTTCTTC
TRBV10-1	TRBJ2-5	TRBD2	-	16	CASSASSGASQETQYF	TGCGCCAGCAGTGCTTCTAGCGGTGCGTCCCAAGAGACCCAGTACTTC
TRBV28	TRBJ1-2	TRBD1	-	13	CASRRDRGYGYTF	TGTGCCAGCAGACGCGACAGGGGGTATGGCTACACCTTC
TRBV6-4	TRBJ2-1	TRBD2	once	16	CASSAVPGTTYNEQFF	TGTGCCAGCAGTGCCGTACCCGGGACTACCTACAATGAGCAGTTCTTC
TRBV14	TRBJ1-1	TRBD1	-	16	CASSQLDRGSVAEAFF	TGTGCCAGCAGCCAACTGGACAGGGGGTCTGTCGCTGAAGCTTTCTTT
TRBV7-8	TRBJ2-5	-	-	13	CASVYGTEETQYF	TGTGCCAGTGTGTACGGGACTGAAGAGACCCAGTACTTC
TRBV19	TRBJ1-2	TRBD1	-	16	CASSVNTPGQGDGYTF	TGTGCCAGTAGTGTAAACACCCCCGGACAGGGTGACGGCTACACCTTC
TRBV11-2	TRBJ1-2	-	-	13	CASRSSGNYGYTF	TGTGCCAGCAGGAGTAGCGGAAACTATGGCTACACCTTC
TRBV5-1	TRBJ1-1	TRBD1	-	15	CASSLDRGENTEAFF	TGCGCCAGCAGCTTGGACAGGGGGGAGAACACTGAAGCTTTCTTT
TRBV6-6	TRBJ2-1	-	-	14	CASSLTERDNEQFF	TGTGCCAGCAGTTTGACGGAAAGGGACAATGAGCAGTTCTTC
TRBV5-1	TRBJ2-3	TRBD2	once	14	CASSLDQREDTQYF	TGCGCCAGCAGCTTGGATCAGCGGGAAGATACGCAGTATTTT
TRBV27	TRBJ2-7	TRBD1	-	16	CASSPIRTGIPYEQYF	TGTGCCAGCAGTCCCATCCGGACAGGGATACCCTACGAGCAGTACTTC
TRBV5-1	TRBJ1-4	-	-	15	CASSSGRGTNEKLFF	TGCGCCAGCTCGTCCGGCCGGGGTACTAATGAAAAACTGTTTTTT
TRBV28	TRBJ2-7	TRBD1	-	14	CASRDRALLYEQYF	TGTGCCAGCAGAGACAGGGCCCTCCTCTACGAGCAGTACTTC
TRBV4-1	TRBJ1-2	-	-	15	CASSPKVMGDYGYTF	TGCGCCAGCAGCCCAAAGGTCATGGGGGACTATGGCTACACCTTC
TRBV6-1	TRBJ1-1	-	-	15	CASSGRGQTNTEAFF	TGTGCCAGCAGTGGGCGGGGACAAACGAACACTGAAGCTTTCTTT
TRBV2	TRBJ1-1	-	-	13	CASSEELNTEAFF	TGTGCCAGCAGTGAGGAGCTAAACACTGAAGCTTTCTTT
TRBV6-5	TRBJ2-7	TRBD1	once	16	CASSYSGDRGSYEQYF	TGTGCCAGCAGTTATTCTGGGGACAGGGGGTCCTACGAGCAGTACTTC
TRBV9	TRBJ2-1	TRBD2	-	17	CASSVGEGLAVTNEQFF	TGTGCCAGCAGCGTAGGCGAGGGACTAGCGGTGACCAATGAGCAGTTCTTC
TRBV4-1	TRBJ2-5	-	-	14	CASSPLGAGETQYF	TGCGCCAGCAGCCCCTTAGGGGCCGGAGAGACCCAGTACTTC